Listed below are T cell receptor beta chains from one sample, sequenced in a study of blood T cell repertoires in COVID-19. Profiling relied on immunoSEQ multiplex PCR, and the TCRdb table lists in-frame clones only, not all of them. The table shows under 200,000 clones, with roughly 91% occurring only once. Material: peripheral blood. Receptors originate from a middle-aged man with active or convalescent COVID-19. Each CDR3 is given with its conserved first and last residue. D genes are given only for firm matches. Not all rows give a size; the values are once, few, many and, for expanded clones, a class.

V gene,D gene,clone size,J gene,CDR3 DNA,CDR3 protein
TRBV27,.,.,TRBJ1-5,TGTGCCAGCAGTCAAAGGGGCGCCGTGGGCAATCAGCCCCAGCATTTT,CASSQRGAVGNQPQHF
TRBV11-2,.,.,TRBJ2-7,TGTGCCAGCAGCCCGAGGCGGTACGAGCAGTACTTC,CASSPRRYEQYF
TRBV6-2/TRBV6-3,.,.,TRBJ1-6,TGTGCCAGCAGTTACCGGGTGGGTAATTCACCCCTCCACTTT,CASSYRVGNSPLHF
TRBV7-2,TRBD2,.,TRBJ2-1,TGTGCCAGCAGCCCCGGGGGCGGGGGGTACTACAATGAGCAGTTCTTC,CASSPGGGGYYNEQFF
TRBV6-6,.,few,TRBJ1-5,TGTGCCTCCACCGGGGCGGGGAGCAATCAGCCCCAGCATTTT,CASTGAGSNQPQHF
TRBV30,.,.,TRBJ1-4,TGTGCCTGGAGCGTGGAGTCGGAGGATGAAAAACTGTTTTTT,CAWSVESEDEKLFF
TRBV27,.,once,TRBJ2-7,TGTGCCAGCAGTTTATTATCCTTCGACGGGAAGAGCTCCTACGAGCAGTACTTC,CASSLLSFDGKSSYEQYF
TRBV4-1,.,.,TRBJ2-7,TGCGCCAGCAGCCAAGATTCGTCAGGCACCTACGAGCAGTACTTC,CASSQDSSGTYEQYF
TRBV28,.,.,TRBJ2-7,TGTGCCAGCAGTTTAGACCCAGGGGTGCAGTACTTC,CASSLDPGVQYF
TRBV6-1,.,.,TRBJ2-6,TGTGCCAGCAGTGGGTGGGGGCTAACTGGGGCCAACGTCCTGACTTTC,CASSGWGLTGANVLTF
TRBV20-1,.,.,TRBJ2-7,TGCAGTGCCGCGAAGAACTCCGAGCAGTACTTC,CSAAKNSEQYF
TRBV19,.,.,TRBJ1-2,TGTGCCAGTAGTTTTCAGGGGAACTATGGCTACACCTTC,CASSFQGNYGYTF
TRBV7-2,.,.,TRBJ1-2,TGTGCCAGCAGCTACTTAAGGGGTGGATATGGCTACACCTTC,CASSYLRGGYGYTF
TRBV11-3,TRBD1,.,TRBJ1-4,TGTGCCAGCAGCTTAGTCGTTCTCGGGACAGGCCAGGAAAAACTGTTTTTT,CASSLVVLGTGQEKLFF
TRBV5-1,.,few,TRBJ1-3,TGCGCCAGCAGCTTGGGCGGCCTCTCTGGAAACACCATATATTTT,CASSLGGLSGNTIYF
TRBV19,.,.,TRBJ2-3,TGTGCCAGTAGTATCGGAGTCACAGATACGCAGTATTTT,CASSIGVTDTQYF
TRBV6-6,TRBD1,.,TRBJ1-2,TGTGCCATTGCGACAGGGGCGCCAATCGGCTACACCTTC,CAIATGAPIGYTF
TRBV7-9,.,.,TRBJ1-4,TGTGCCAGCAGCTCAGCCAGGATGGTGTTTGGTAGTGAAAAACTGTTTTTT,CASSSARMVFGSEKLFF
TRBV4-2,.,.,TRBJ2-5,TGTGCCAGCGGATACTCGACAGGACAGGAGACCCAGTACTTC,CASGYSTGQETQYF
TRBV5-1,TRBD2,.,TRBJ2-2,TGCGCCAGCAGCTTCCCTACGGGGGGGCCTGGGGAGCTGTTTTTT,CASSFPTGGPGELFF
TRBV9,TRBD1,.,TRBJ1-1,TGTGCCAGCAGCACGGGCGTAGGACAGGGGGCAACTGAAGCTTTCTTT,CASSTGVGQGATEAFF
TRBV9,.,.,TRBJ1-2,TGTGCCAGCAGCGTGCCGTCAGGGGAACATATCTATGGCTACACCTTC,CASSVPSGEHIYGYTF
TRBV5-1,.,.,TRBJ2-7,TGCGCCAGCAGCTCCATAGTGGACAACGAGCAGTACTTC,CASSSIVDNEQYF
TRBV25-1,TRBD1,.,TRBJ1-2,TGTGCCAGCAGTGAAGGGGGAATCTTAGGGGGCAACTATGGCTACACCTTC,CASSEGGILGGNYGYTF
TRBV4-1,.,.,TRBJ1-5,TGCGCCAGCAGCCATCCCGACAGGCTTTCGCAGCCCCAGCATTTT,CASSHPDRLSQPQHF
TRBV19,TRBD1,.,TRBJ2-5,TGTGCCAGTAGTAATGATGACAGGGACCCACAAGAGACCCAGTACTTC,CASSNDDRDPQETQYF
TRBV2,.,.,TRBJ1-2,TGTGCCAGCCGGCAGCGGGACTATGGCTACACCTTC,CASRQRDYGYTF
TRBV2,TRBD1,.,TRBJ1-2,TGTGCCAGCAGTGAAACCTCGGGACAGGGAGAGGGCTACACCTTC,CASSETSGQGEGYTF
TRBV10-3,.,.,TRBJ1-4,TGTGCCACCTCCGGACAGCGAAATGAAAAACTGTTTTTT,CATSGQRNEKLFF
TRBV6-1,.,.,TRBJ2-2,TGTGCCAGCAGTGAAATAAGGGGGGGATACACCGGGGAGCTGTTTTTT,CASSEIRGGYTGELFF
TRBV5-1,TRBD1,.,TRBJ1-5,TGCGCCAGCAGCTTGGGACAGGGGAGCAATCAGCCCCAGCATTTT,CASSLGQGSNQPQHF
TRBV19,TRBD1,.,TRBJ1-2,TGTGCCAGTAGTATCCCCGGCAGGGGGCCTGGCTACACCTTC,CASSIPGRGPGYTF
TRBV28,TRBD1,once,TRBJ1-2,TGTGCCATGGGGACAGATAATCCCTCCGGCTACACCTTC,CAMGTDNPSGYTF
TRBV18,.,few,TRBJ1-1,TGTGCCAGCTCATCCCTTATGAACACTGAAGCTTTCTTT,CASSSLMNTEAFF
TRBV29-1,TRBD1,.,TRBJ2-1,TGCAGCGTTGGACAGGGCATTTCCACGACTAATGAGCAGTTCTTC,CSVGQGISTTNEQFF
TRBV2,TRBD1,.,TRBJ2-1,TGTGCCAGCAGAACAAGGGACAGGAGCTCCTACAATGAGCAGTTCTTC,CASRTRDRSSYNEQFF
TRBV19,.,once,TRBJ2-2,TGTGCCAGTAGTAGAAGCCAAATGAACACCGGGGAGCTGTTTTTT,CASSRSQMNTGELFF
TRBV28,.,.,TRBJ1-2,TGTGCCAGCAGGGCCACAGGGTCCCGCGGCTACACCTTC,CASRATGSRGYTF
TRBV19,.,once,TRBJ2-7,TGTGCCAGTAGTATAGCGGGACAAGACTCCTACGAGCAGTACTTC,CASSIAGQDSYEQYF
TRBV28,.,.,TRBJ1-3,TGTGCCAGCAGTCCCGCCAGGGGACCCTCTGGAAACACCATATATTTT,CASSPARGPSGNTIYF
TRBV12-3/TRBV12-4,.,.,TRBJ2-7,TGTGCCAGCAGCGATAGGGGAAGTTGGCACTTC,CASSDRGSWHF
TRBV6-5,.,.,TRBJ1-2,TGTGCCAGCAGTAGACAGACCTATGGCTACACCTTC,CASSRQTYGYTF
TRBV12-5,.,.,TRBJ1-4,TGTGCTAGTGGTTTGTCTGCGGGCCTCGGGGGTGAAAAACTGTTTTTT,CASGLSAGLGGEKLFF
TRBV5-1,TRBD1,.,TRBJ1-1,TGCGCCAGCAGCGCAGGACAGGGGGCGACCACTGAAGCTTTCTTT,CASSAGQGATTEAFF
TRBV5-1,TRBD1,.,TRBJ1-2,TGCGCCAGCAGCGCGGACAGGGTTGGGGTAGGCTACACCTTC,CASSADRVGVGYTF
TRBV7-3,.,.,TRBJ2-1,TGTGCCAGCAGCTTGGGGGGCTCCTACAATGAGCAGTTCTTC,CASSLGGSYNEQFF
TRBV5-1,.,.,TRBJ1-6,TGCGCCAGCAGCTTGGGGACAGCAAATTCACCCCTCCACTTT,CASSLGTANSPLHF
TRBV7-2,TRBD2,.,TRBJ2-4,TGTGCCAGCAGGCCCTCCGCGGGGGGAGGGTCCAAAAACATTCAGTACTTC,CASRPSAGGGSKNIQYF